Given below is one T cell receptor (beta chain) in context. Germline CDR1 MDHEN, CDR2 SYDVKM. J lost 2 bases, V lost 3 bases, and 2 bases had no gene match. The CDR3 consists of 15 residues. The sample is drawn from a study of T cell changes during pregnancy in multiple sclerosis. Sequencing was performed with immunoSEQ multiplex PCR; in TCRdb, only in-frame clones are kept and a portion is missing. Of about 86,000 clones detected, 85% to 95% appear once; the ten largest clones hold roughly 2%. This TCR was recovered from a female donor in good health, enrolled as a control in a pregnancy study. The sample consisted of peripheral blood, taken in the first trimester of pregnancy. The chain couples TRBV28 to TRBJ2-2; 8 nucleotides align to TRBD1. CDR3 bases: TGTGCCAGCAGTTTGACAGGGGTCAACACCGGGGAGCTGTTTTTT. Amino acid sequence: CASSLTGVNTGELFF.